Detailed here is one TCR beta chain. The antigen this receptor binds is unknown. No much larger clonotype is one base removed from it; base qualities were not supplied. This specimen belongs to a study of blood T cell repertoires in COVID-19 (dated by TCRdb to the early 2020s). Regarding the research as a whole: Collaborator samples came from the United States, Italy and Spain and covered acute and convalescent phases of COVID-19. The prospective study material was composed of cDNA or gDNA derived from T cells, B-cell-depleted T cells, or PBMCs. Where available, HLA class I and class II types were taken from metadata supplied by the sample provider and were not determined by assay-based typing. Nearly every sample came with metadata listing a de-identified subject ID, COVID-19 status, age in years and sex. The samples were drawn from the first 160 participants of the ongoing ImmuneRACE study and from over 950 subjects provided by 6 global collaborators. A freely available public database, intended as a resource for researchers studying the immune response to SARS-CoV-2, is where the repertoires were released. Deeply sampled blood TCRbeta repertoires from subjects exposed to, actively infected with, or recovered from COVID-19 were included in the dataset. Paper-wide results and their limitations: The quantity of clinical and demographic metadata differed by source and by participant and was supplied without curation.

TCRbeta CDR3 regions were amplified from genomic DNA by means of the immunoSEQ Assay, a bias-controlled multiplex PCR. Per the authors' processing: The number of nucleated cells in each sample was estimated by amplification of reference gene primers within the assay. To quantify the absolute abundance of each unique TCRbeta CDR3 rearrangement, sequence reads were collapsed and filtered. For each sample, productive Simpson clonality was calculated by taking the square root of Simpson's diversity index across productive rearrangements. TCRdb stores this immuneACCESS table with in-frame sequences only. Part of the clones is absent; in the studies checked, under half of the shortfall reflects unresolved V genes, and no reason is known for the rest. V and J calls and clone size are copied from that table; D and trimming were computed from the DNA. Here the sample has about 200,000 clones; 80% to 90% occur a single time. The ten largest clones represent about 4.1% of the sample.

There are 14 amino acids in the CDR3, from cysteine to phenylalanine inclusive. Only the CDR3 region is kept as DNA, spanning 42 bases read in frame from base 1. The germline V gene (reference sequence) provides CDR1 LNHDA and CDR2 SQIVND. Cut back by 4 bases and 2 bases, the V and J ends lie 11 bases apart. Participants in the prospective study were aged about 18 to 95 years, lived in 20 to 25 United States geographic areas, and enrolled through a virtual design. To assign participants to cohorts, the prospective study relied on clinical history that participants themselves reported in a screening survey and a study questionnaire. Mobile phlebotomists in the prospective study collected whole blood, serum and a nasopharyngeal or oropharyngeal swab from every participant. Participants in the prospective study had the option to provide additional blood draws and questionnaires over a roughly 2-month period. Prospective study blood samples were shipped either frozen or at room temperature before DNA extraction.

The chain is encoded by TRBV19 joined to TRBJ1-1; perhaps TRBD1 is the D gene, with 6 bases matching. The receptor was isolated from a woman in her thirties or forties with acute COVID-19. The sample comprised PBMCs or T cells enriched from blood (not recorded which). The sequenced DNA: TGTGCCAGTAGTACGTGGGACACCAACACTGAAGCTTTCTTT. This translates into CASSTWDTNTEAFF. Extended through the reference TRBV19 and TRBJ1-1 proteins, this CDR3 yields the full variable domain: DGGITQSPKYLFRKEGQNVTLSCEQNLNHDAMYWYRQDPGQGLRLIYYSQIVNDFQKGDIAEGYSVSREKKESFPLTVTSAQKNPTAFYLCASSTWDTNTEAFFGQGTRLTVV.